This T cell receptor beta chain appears in the sequencing data of a study of CD8+ T cells in alopecia areata. Findings of the study overall: Sharing of TCRs across patients appeared less clear than in mice, possibly for HLA-related reasons.

A few counts support this clone. Its matching antigen is unknown. CDR1 SGHRS and CDR2 YFSETQ come from the germline V gene. V lost 4 bases and J 4 bases, leaving 14 bases between the germline ends. CDR3 length: 14 residues. Extraction of RNA preceded its reverse transcription into cDNA, which served as the sequencing template. The method was immunoSEQ multiplex PCR; TCRdb's version includes in-frame clones alone and lacks a portion of them. The sample gives 110,000 to 150,000 clones, about three fifths of which show up once; around 6% is in the top ten. Patients with alopecia areata provided lesional scalp punch biopsies as well as peripheral blood.

Sequenced here: CD4+ T cells sorted from blood, sampled at week 0. The V call is TRBV5-1, the J call TRBJ1-2; weak D call: TRBD1 (5 bases). The sequence was obtained from a human donor with alopecia areata. CDR3 nucleotides: TGCGCCAGCAGCGACGGACGGACAACCTATGGCTACACCTTC. Translated, it gives CASSDGRTTYGYTF. The full variable domain, rest sourced from reference TRBV5-1 and TRBJ1-2, is KAGVTQTPRYLIKTRGQQVTLSCSPISGHRSVSWYQQTPGQGLQFLFEYFSETQRNKGNFPGRFSGRQFSNSRSEMNVSTLELGDSALYLCASSDGRTTYGYTFGSGTRLTVV.